Listed here are 32 T cell receptor beta chains from one sample, sequenced in a study of cytomegalovirus exposure and HLA in healthy donors. The PCR used 60 Vbeta and 13 Jbeta primers. Profiled with immunoSEQ multiplex PCR; TCRdb holds only in-frame clones, not every one. The table records 140,000 or so clones, around 75% of them present only once. The sequenced sample consisted of PBMCs. The receptors originated from a woman aged 25 to 39 in good health and CMV-seronegative.

The chain combines TRBV7-2 with TRBJ2-5, with TRBD1 identical over 8 bases. The CDR3 covers 14 residues. J lost 2 bases, V lost 4 bases, and 3 bases had no gene match. Germline V gene lookup returns CDR1 SGHTA and CDR2 FQGNSA. The CDR3 reads CASSYTGGQETQYF. DNA of the CDR3: TGTGCCAGCAGCTACACAGGGGGGCAAGAGACCCAGTACTTC.

The chain is built from TRBV25-1 and TRBJ1-1, with a possible D match to TRBD1 (5 bases). This CDR3 has 14 residues. The ends were cut back, 3 bases at V and 4 bases at J, with 12 bases in the middle. The germline V gene has CDR1 MGHDK and CDR2 SYGVNS. CDR3 region: CASSDPRTGTEAFF. Here the CDR3 DNA reads TGTGCCAGCAGTGATCCCCGTACAGGCACTGAAGCTTTCTTT.

The CDR3 DNA reads TGTGCCAGCGAGCTGGGGTCAGGGGGCAGTCCAGATACGCAGTATTTT. Amino acids: CASELGSGGSPDTQYF. The rearrangement links TRBV5-8 to TRBJ2-3; TRBD1 agrees at 8 bases. Germline CDR1 is SGHTS and CDR2 is YDEGEE. With 7 bases clipped from V and 4 bases from J, the junction kept 14 bases outside the gene matches. The CDR3 is made up of 16 amino acids.

The rearrangement links TRBV7-2 to TRBJ2-7; 7 positions match TRBD1. The CDR3 totals 13 residues. V lost 5 bases to trimming and J lost 2 bases; unmatched junction nucleotides: 3. Germline CDR1 and CDR2: SGHTA and FQGNSA. The CDR3 loop reads CASSRQGAYEQYV. In nucleotides, the CDR3 is TGTGCCAGCAGCAGACAGGGCGCCTACGAGCAGTACGTC.

With regard to this clone: One junction end does not reproduce the germline sequence, and a read error may be involved. The chain has TRBV6-6 and TRBJ2-3; 7 bases fit TRBD2. CDR3 size: 15 residues. CDR1 and CDR2 from the germline V gene are MNHNY and SVGAGI (reference sequence). The CDR3 here is CASSYVGGRADTQYF. The CDR3 DNA follows: TGTGCCAGCAGTTACGTGGGAGGGAGGGCAGATACGCAATATTTT.

The chain links TRBV18 to TRBJ2-5, with D possibly TRBD1 on 6 matching bases. With 3 bases removed from V and 4 bases from J, the gap between germline ends came to 15 bases. Germline values: CDR1 KGHSH, CDR2 LQKENI. CDR3 length: 15 amino acids. CDR3 DNA sequence: TGTGCCAGCTCACCCAACTCAGTAGGGGGAGAGACCCAGTACTTC. This codes for CASSPNSVGGETQYF. The full variable domain, in which reference TRBV18 and TRBJ2-5 provide the parts outside the CDR3, is NAGVMQNPRHLVRRRGQEARLRCSPMKGHSHVYWYRQLPEEGLKFMVYLQKENIIDESGMPKERFSAEFPKEGPSILRIQQVVRGDSAAYFCASSPNSVGGETQYFGPGTRLLVL.

The chain recombines TRBV7-9 with TRBJ1-2; TRBD1 matches 8 bases. Germline V gene data show CDR1 as SEHNR and CDR2 as FQNEAQ (reference sequence). Trimming removed 3 bases from V and 1 base from J; junction bases left unmatched: 4. The CDR3 totals 15 residues. Here the CDR3 reads CASSFQGADNYGYTF. The CDR3 bases are TGTGCCAGCAGCTTCCAGGGGGCGGATAACTATGGCTACACCTTC.

This clone appeared once. V usage is TRBV28 and J usage is TRBJ2-7; 8 bases map to TRBD1. From germline, CDR1 is MDHEN and CDR2 SYDVKM. J was trimmed by 5 bases and V by 2 bases; bases with no gene match: 14. The CDR3 covers 17 residues. In DNA, the CDR3 is TGTGCCAGCAGTTTACCCTTCGCCGCGACAGGGGCTGACGAGCAGTACTTC. Its protein is CASSLPFAATGADEQYF. The entire variable domain, with the rest obtained from reference TRBV28 and TRBJ2-7, is as follows: DVKVTQSSRYLVKRTGEKVFLECVQDMDHENMFWYRQDPGLGLRLIYFSYDVKMKEKGDIPEGYSVSREKKERFSLILESASTNQTSMYLCASSLPFAATGADEQYFGPGTRLTVT.

This chain connects TRBV4-1 to TRBJ2-2; TRBD2 matches at 10 bases. CDR3 size: 22 residues. V shed 0 bases, J shed 1 base, and the junction held 17 bases outside the gene matches. Germline V lookup: CDR1 MGHRA, CDR2 YSYEKL. The CDR3 region is CASSQDKGPGLANTQNTGELFF. The CDR3 DNA follows: TGCGCCAGCAGCCAAGATAAGGGGCCGGGACTAGCGAATACGCAGAACACCGGGGAGCTGTTTTTT.

The chain links TRBV30 to TRBJ1-2; 9 nucleotides align to TRBD1. Germline assignment: CDR1 GTSNPN and CDR2 SVGIG (reference sequence). The CDR3 is 15 amino acids. V dropped 3 bases and J dropped 5; count of bases not matched to a gene: 10. This CDR3 is CAWRQRQGERYGYTF. CDR3 DNA: TGTGCCTGGAGACAACGACAGGGGGAACGGTATGGCTACACCTTC.

The chain employs TRBV9 and TRBJ2-1; 8 bases match TRBD2. The CDR3 spans 14 residues. CDR1 and CDR2 from the germline V gene are SGDLS and YYNGEE. The junction had 4 bases not matched to a gene; V was cut back by 3 bases and J by 5 bases. This CDR3 is CASSGTSGDNEQFF. CDR3 coding DNA: TGTGCCAGCAGCGGAACTAGCGGAGACAATGAGCAGTTCTTC.

This chain joins TRBV21-1 and TRBJ2-1; TRBD2 is the table's D call and was not checked against the DNA. TRBV21-1 is given as a pseudogene. This CDR3 is built from 14 residues. CDR3 DNA: TGTGCCAGCAGCAAAGTTCCCGGGGGTCAAAAGCAGTTCTTC. Amino acids: CASSKVPGGQKQFF.

The rearrangement uses TRBV5-6 and TRBJ1-2; D is undetermined. Germline CDR1 is SGHDT and CDR2 is YYEEEE. Trimming took off 0 bases at V and 5 bases at J, with 11 bases between the two ends. The CDR3 consists of 14 residues. For the CDR3, the DNA is TGTGCCAGCAGCTTGGTATTGCCGGAGTATGGCTACACCTTC. As protein: CASSLVLPEYGYTF.

V and J are TRBV2 and TRBJ2-1, with 7 bases that match TRBD1. Looked up from germline, CDR1 is SNHLY and CDR2 is FYNNEI. The ends lost 6 bases at V and 10 bases at J; junction bases unmatched: 6. CDR3 length: 12 residues. In DNA, the CDR3 is TGTGCCAGCAGAAGCGACAGGGCCGAGCAGTTCTTC. Its protein is CASRSDRAEQFF.

The rearrangement links TRBV7-3 to TRBJ2-3; 8 positions match TRBD1. The CDR3 extends over 17 amino acids. V shed 0 bases, J shed 3 bases, and the junction held 8 bases outside the gene matches. Looked up from germline, CDR1 is SGHTA and CDR2 is FQGTGA. The CDR3 sequence is CASSLTIAGGGTDTQYF. CDR3 DNA sequence: TGTGCCAGCAGCTTAACTATCGCAGGGGGCGGGACAGATACGCAGTATTTT. Full variable domain (outside the CDR3, taken from reference TRBV7-3 and TRBJ2-3): GAGVSQTPSNKVTEKGKYVELRCDPISGHTALYWYRQSLGQGPEFLIYFQGTGAADDSGLPNDRFFAVRPEGSVSTLKIQRTERGDSAVYLCASSLTIAGGGTDTQYFGPGTRLTVL.

This chain uses TRBV6-5 with TRBJ2-1; TRBD2 matches at 8 bases. The CDR3 has 15 residues. Looked up from germline, CDR1 is MNHEY and CDR2 is SVGAGI. V trimming: 6 bases; J trimming: 4 bases; junction bases outside the gene matches: 8. The CDR3 protein is CASRGLRGRYNEQFF. Written as DNA, the CDR3 is TGTGCCAGCAGGGGCCTACGCGGGAGGTACAATGAGCAGTTCTTC.

The chain has TRBV9 and TRBJ2-1, with a weak D call TRBD2 (6 bases). The CDR3 has 17 amino acids. Germline CDR1 reads SGDLS; CDR2 reads YYNGEE. Trimming took off 3 bases at V and 12 bases at J, with 28 bases between the two ends. CDR3: CASSADLRLGGDPVQFF. The CDR3 DNA reads as TGTGCCAGCAGCGCGGACCTACGCTTGGGGGGAGACCCTGTGCAGTTCTTC.

The rearrangement joins TRBV2 to TRBJ2-5, with 12 nucleotides matching TRBD2. The CDR3 loop spans 15 amino acids. Trimming cost V 1 base and J 6 bases; bases outside gene matches: 3. Germline V lookup: CDR1 SNHLY, CDR2 FYNNEI. The DNA for the CDR3 is TGTGCCAGCAGTGAAGGACTAGCGGGAGCGCAGACCCAGTACTTC. This translates into CASSEGLAGAQTQYF. Variable domain in full (rest from reference TRBV2 and TRBJ2-5): EPEVTQTPSHQVTQMGQEVILRCVPISNHLYFYWYRQILGQKVEFLVSFYNNEISEKSEIFDDQFSVERPDGSNFTLKIRSTKLEDSAMYFCASSEGLAGAQTQYFGPGTRLLVL.

The chain recombines TRBV28 with TRBJ2-5, with 13 bases that match TRBD2. The CDR3 runs 20 residues. CDR1 MDHEN and CDR2 SYDVKM come from the germline V gene. With 4 bases clipped from V and 1 base from J, the junction kept 15 bases outside the gene matches. This CDR3 reads CASSYLPVTGTSGTQETQYF. For the CDR3, the DNA is TGTGCCAGCAGTTATTTGCCGGTCACCGGGACTAGCGGGACCCAAGAGACCCAGTACTTC.

This chain links TRBV11-3 with TRBJ2-1; 7 nucleotides match TRBD1. This CDR3 is built from 15 residues. Germline V gives CDR1 SGHNT, CDR2 YENEEA. Trimming at V came to 5 bases and at J to 5 bases, leaving 9 bases not matched to a gene. This CDR3 reads CASSVPGQRHNEQFF. For the CDR3, the DNA is TGTGCCAGCAGCGTACCGGGACAGAGGCACAATGAGCAGTTCTTC. The whole variable domain, filled in from reference TRBV11-3 and TRBJ2-1, reads EAGVVQSPRYKIIEKKQPVAFWCNPISGHNTLYWYLQNLGQGPELLIRYENEEAVDDSQLPKDRFSAERLKGVDSTLKIQPAELGDSAVYLCASSVPGQRHNEQFFGPGTRLTVL.

The chain links TRBV2 to TRBJ2-7; 8 positions match TRBD1. The ends lost 10 bases at V and 3 bases at J; junction bases unmatched: 8. The CDR3 extends over 13 amino acids. Germline lookup yields CDR1 SNHLY and CDR2 FYNNEI. The CDR3 DNA is TGTGCCACGACCGGACAGGGAAACTACGAGCAGTACTTC. This translates into CATTGQGNYEQYF.

V and J are TRBV9 and TRBJ2-3; the match to TRBD2 covers 11 bases. The J segment lost 4 bases and the V segment lost 0 bases, leaving 10 bases of the junction unmatched. Germline V CDR1 and CDR2: SGDLS, YYNGEE. CDR3 length: 18 residues. In nucleotides, the CDR3 is TGTGCCAGCAGCGTAGCTCCCTTTAGCGGGGGGGCCCCAGATACGCAGTATTTT. Its protein product is CASSVAPFSGGAPDTQYF.

V gene TRBV6-5 combines with J gene TRBJ2-1; 7 nucleotides line up with TRBD1. The germline V gene has CDR1 MNHEY and CDR2 SVGAGI. The CDR3 is 16 residues long. V dropped 0 bases and J dropped 0; count of bases not matched to a gene: 2. In nucleotides, the CDR3 is TGTGCCAGCAGTTACTCAGGGGGCGGCTCCTACAATGAGCAGTTCTTC. Protein sequence: CASSYSGGGSYNEQFF.

In this sample, this clone turned up a few times. The V gene is TRBV4-1, the J gene TRBJ1-2; no definite D call. V dropped 3 bases and J dropped 6 bases, with 20 bases sitting between them. Germline values: CDR1 MGHRA, CDR2 YSYEKL. CDR3 length: 16 residues. This CDR3 reads CASSQVVRGTSDGYTF. The CDR3 nucleotides read TGCGCCAGCAGCCAGGTCGTCCGGGGTACTTCTGATGGCTACACCTTC.

This sequence joins TRBV4-1 and TRBJ2-5, with D possibly being TRBD2 (6 bases). This CDR3 comprises 15 residues. Per the germline V gene, CDR1 is MGHRA and CDR2 is YSYEKL. Trimming stripped 4 bases from V and 2 bases from J, with 14 bases between. CDR3 protein: CASSRLLAGQETQYF. The CDR3 coding sequence is TGCGCCAGCAGCCGTCTACTAGCAGGACAAGAGACCCAGTACTTC.

This sequence joins TRBV6-5 and TRBJ1-6; 8 bases are a match to TRBD1. From germline, CDR1 is MNHEY and CDR2 SVGAGI. The CDR3 length is 14 residues. Losses at the gene ends were 6 bases for V and 5 bases for J; bases not matched to a gene: 3. DNA of the CDR3: TGTGCCAGCAGCCAGGGACAGGATAATTCACCCCTCCACTTT. It is translated as CASSQGQDNSPLHF.

This clone was observed a single time. This sequence joins TRBV11-2 and TRBJ2-7, with D uncertain. The V end was cut by 0 bases, the J end by 1 base, with 7 bases between. The germline V gene has CDR1 SGHAT and CDR2 FQNNGV. There are 14 residues in the CDR3. The CDR3 loop is CASSLEESSYEQYV. CDR3 sequence (DNA): TGTGCCAGCAGCTTAGAGGAGAGTTCCTACGAGCAGTACGTC.

This chain uses TRBV30 with TRBJ1-1, with D perhaps matching TRBD1 (5 bases). The CDR3 extends over 13 amino acids. V lost 4 bases, J lost 5 bases, and 14 bases lay in between. Germline V lookup: CDR1 GTSNPN, CDR2 SVGIG (reference sequence). The CDR3 loop is CAWTRGGSTEAFF. The CDR3, as DNA: TGTGCCTGGACGCGGGGGGGGTCGACTGAAGCTTTCTTT.

This chain joins TRBV21-1 and TRBJ2-7; the listed D gene, TRBD2, was not tested against the DNA. TRBV21-1 is described as a pseudogene. CDR3 length equals 16 residues. The CDR3 sequence: CASSSPTPTSAHEQYV. As DNA, the CDR3 is TGTGCCAGCAGCAGTCCGACCCCCACTAGCGCCCACGAGCAGTACGTC.

The DNA of the CDR3 is TGTGCCAGCAGCATCCTAGCGGGGGGAGGAGATACGCAGTATTTT. Translation: CASSILAGGGDTQYF. The rearrangement joins TRBV7-9 to TRBJ2-3, with 11 bases that match TRBD2. Losses at the gene ends were 5 bases for V and 5 bases for J; bases not matched to a gene: 6. The CDR3 runs to 15 residues. Germline V gene lookup returns CDR1 SEHNR and CDR2 FQNEAQ (reference sequence).

The chain links TRBV5-1 to TRBJ1-2, with TRBD1 matching over 7 bases. The junction had 15 bases not matched to a gene; V was cut back by 2 bases and J by 8 bases. The CDR3 sequence is 16 residues long. The germline V gene has CDR1 SGHRS and CDR2 YFSETQ. The CDR3 sequence is CASSFRTGTSPTGYTF. The DNA for the CDR3 is TGCGCCAGCAGCTTTCGGACAGGAACCTCACCAACCGGCTACACCTTC.

The rearrangement links TRBV19 to TRBJ1-1, with D maybe TRBD1 (5 bases). CDR3 length: 15 amino acids. Trimming cost V 2 bases and J 5 bases, with 15 bases left between them. Germline V lookup: CDR1 LNHDA, CDR2 SQIVND (reference sequence). CDR3 region: CASSIRWQGWTEAFF. The CDR3 DNA sequence: TGTGCCAGTAGTATACGATGGCAGGGATGGACTGAAGCTTTCTTT.